The 29 T cell receptor beta chains in this list originate from one sample, sequenced in a study of OX40 agonist ivuxolimab in advanced cancers. Data came from immunoSEQ multiplex PCR; TCRdb stores just in-frame clones and leaves some out. The top ten clones hold 33% of a sample with approximately 30,000 clones, about 90% of them seen once. Source: CD4+ or CD8+ T cells sorted from blood, taken in a trial of the OX40 agonist ivuxolimab. Receptor source: an adult with an advanced solid tumor such as melanoma, head and neck, liver or kidney cancer.

This chain uses TRBV6-6 with TRBJ2-5; weak D call: TRBD1 (6 bases). V gave up 7 bases and J gave up 3 bases, with 18 bases separating them. The CDR3 consists of 15 residues. Germline V gives CDR1 MNHNY, CDR2 SVGAGI (reference sequence). The CDR3 bases are TGTGCCAGCACCGAACCTCTGGACAGAGAAGAGACCCAGTACTTC. Translating gives CASTEPLDREETQYF.

The chain has TRBV27 and TRBJ2-7; D gene uncertain. Trimming removed 3 bases from V and 4 bases from J, with 10 bases in between. CDR3 size: 13 residues. Germline loops: CDR1 MNHEY, CDR2 SMNVEV (reference sequence). CDR3 coding DNA: TGTGCCAGCAGTTTTGGGATTAGGTACGAGCAGTACTTC. Encoded protein: CASSFGIRYEQYF.

The gene calls are TRBV7-9 and TRBJ2-1, with D unclear. V was shortened by 0 bases and J by 8 bases, with 8 bases between the two germline ends. This CDR3 has 13 amino acids. Germline V gene lookup returns CDR1 SEHNR and CDR2 FQNEAQ (reference sequence). This chain's CDR3 is CASSLAEKDEQFF. In DNA form, the CDR3 reads TGTGCCAGCAGCTTAGCGGAAAAGGATGAGCAGTTCTTC. Using reference TRBV7-9 and TRBJ2-1 for the parts outside the CDR3, the full variable domain is DTGVSQNPRHKITKRGQNVTFRCDPISEHNRLYWYRQTLGQGPEFLTYFQNEAQLEKSRLLSDRFSAERPKGSFSTLEIQRTEQGDSAMYLCASSLAEKDEQFFGPGTRLTVL.

A remark on this clone: One junction end does not reproduce the germline sequence, and a read error may be involved. The J gene is TRBJ2-7, the V gene TRBV4-1; 9 nucleotides match TRBD1. CDR1 MGHRA and CDR2 YSYEKL come from the germline V gene. CDR3 length: 14 amino acids. CDR3 bases: TGCGCCCGCAGCCAAAACAGGGGGCTCTACGAGCAGTACTTC. Protein sequence: CARSQNRGLYEQYF.

The V call is TRBV9, the J call TRBJ1-1, with D hard to call. Per the germline V gene, CDR1 is SGDLS and CDR2 is YYNGEE. The V gene lost 1 base and the J gene lost 4 bases, with 8 bases spanning the gap. The CDR3 has 13 amino acids. The CDR3 loop is CASSVTTTTEAFF. CDR3 in DNA: TGTGCCAGCAGCGTAACGACAACCACTGAAGCTTTCTTT. Drawing the rest from reference TRBV9 and TRBJ1-1, the complete variable domain is DSGVTQTPKHLITATGQRVTLRCSPRSGDLSVYWYQQSLDQGLQFLIQYYNGEERAKGNILERFSAQQFPDLHSELNLSSLELGDSALYFCASSVTTTTEAFFGQGTRLTVV.

This chain connects TRBV5-1 to TRBJ2-1; D gene uncertain. Trimming left V 0 bases short and J 2 bases short, with 9 bases between. The CDR3 is 15 residues long. In germline, CDR1 is SGHRS, CDR2 YFSETQ. In DNA, the CDR3 is TGCGCCAGCAGCTTGGATCTCAACCCCTACAATGAGCAGTTCTTC. Amino acids: CASSLDLNPYNEQFF.

J is TRBJ1-1 and V is TRBV9; TRBD1 is a possible D gene (5 bases). In germline, CDR1 is SGDLS, CDR2 YYNGEE. The ends were cut back, 6 bases at V and 4 bases at J, with 16 bases in the middle. The CDR3 loop spans 14 amino acids. For the CDR3, the DNA is TGTGCCAGCACCCATATGGACACGGGCACTGAAGCTTTCTTT. Encoded protein: CASTHMDTGTEAFF. The full variable domain, completed using reference TRBV9 and TRBJ1-1, is DSGVTQTPKHLITATGQRVTLRCSPRSGDLSVYWYQQSLDQGLQFLIQYYNGEERAKGNILERFSAQQFPDLHSELNLSSLELGDSALYFCASTHMDTGTEAFFGQGTRLTVV.

This rearrangement joins TRBV4-3 to TRBJ2-3, with 12 bases lining up with TRBD2. The CDR3 has 18 residues. Trimming at V came to 2 bases and at J to 3 bases, leaving 9 bases not matched to a gene. Germline V gives CDR1 LGHNA, CDR2 YSLEER. The DNA for the CDR3 is TGCGCCAGCAGCCAATCCCTAGCGGGAGGGCCAGGGACAGATACGCAGTATTTT. Translation: CASSQSLAGGPGTDTQYF.

The rearrangement uses TRBV2 and TRBJ2-1, with 9 bases identical to TRBD1. CDR1 and CDR2 (germline): SNHLY, FYNNEI. V lost 4 bases, J lost 4 bases, and 8 bases stayed unmatched. CDR3 size: 16 residues. CDR3 amino acids: CASSATGGLGYNEQFF. In DNA, the CDR3 is TGTGCCAGCAGTGCTACAGGGGGCCTGGGGTACAATGAGCAGTTCTTC.

The chain joins TRBV7-9 to TRBJ1-4; D is perhaps TRBD1 (5 bases). The germline CDR1 and CDR2 sequences are SEHNR and FQNEAQ (reference sequence). The CDR3 contains 15 residues. V was pared by 4 bases and J by 8 bases, with 17 bases between. The CDR3 coding sequence is TGTGCCAGCAGCTGGGACGGGGGTCGGGACGAAAAACTGTTTTTT. Residues: CASSWDGGRDEKLFF. The full variable domain, rest sourced from reference TRBV7-9 and TRBJ1-4, is DTGVSQNPRHKITKRGQNVTFRCDPISEHNRLYWYRQTLGQGPEFLTYFQNEAQLEKSRLLSDRFSAERPKGSFSTLEIQRTEQGDSAMYLCASSWDGGRDEKLFFGSGTQLSVL.

This chain links TRBV28 with TRBJ1-2; a weak D match, TRBD1 (5 bases). The V gene's germline CDR1 is MDHEN and CDR2 SYDVKM. This CDR3 has 14 amino acids. V was pared by 5 bases and J by 4 bases, with 14 bases between. The CDR3, as DNA: TGTGCCAGCAGTGCTGGCGGGGGTTTCTATGGCTACACCTTC. Residues: CASSAGGGFYGYTF.

The chain recombines TRBV6-5 with TRBJ2-2; D is undetermined. The V end was cut by 0 bases, the J end by 1 base, with 9 bases between. The CDR3 loop spans 16 amino acids. Germline lookup yields CDR1 MNHEY and CDR2 SVGAGI. The CDR3 reads CASSYSMGKNTGELFF. In nucleotides, the CDR3 is TGTGCCAGCAGTTACTCGATGGGGAAGAACACCGGGGAGCTGTTTTTT.

The chain is built from TRBV6-1 and TRBJ2-5; D is possibly TRBD2 (7 bases). Germline values: CDR1 MNHNS, CDR2 SASEGT. The V end lost 5 bases, the J end lost 4 bases, and 14 bases lay between the germline ends. CDR3 size: 14 residues. The CDR3 DNA reads TGTGCCAGCAGTTGGAGGGGGGAGGGAGAGACCCAGTACTTC. This sequence encodes CASSWRGEGETQYF.

The rearrangement links TRBV4-3 to TRBJ2-3, with 7 bases lining up with TRBD1. J gave up 4 bases and V 4 bases, and 5 bases lay outside the gene matches. CDR3 length: 14 amino acids. CDR1 is LGHNA and CDR2 is YSLEER in the germline V gene. CDR3 protein: CASSRGGAADTQYF. The CDR3 nucleotides read TGCGCCAGCAGCCGAGGGGGCGCGGCAGATACGCAGTATTTT.

This clone was recorded a few times. V is TRBV15 and J is TRBJ2-1; D remains unclear. The CDR3 spans 13 residues. Trimming left V 5 bases short and J 7 bases short, with 12 bases between. Germline V CDR1 and CDR2: LNHNV, YYDKDF (reference sequence). Here the CDR3 DNA reads TGTGCCACCAGCTATATATCGAATAATGAGCAGTTCTTC. It encodes CATSYISNNEQFF.

The chain is built from TRBV28 and TRBJ1-2; unclear D gene. CDR3 length: 16 residues. With 3 bases removed from V and 4 bases from J, the gap between germline ends came to 18 bases. CDR1 is MDHEN and CDR2 is SYDVKM in the germline V gene. The CDR3 loop is CASSFPRTSLLYGYTF. The CDR3 DNA reads TGTGCCAGCAGTTTTCCTAGAACCAGTCTCCTCTATGGCTACACCTTC.

V and J are TRBV11-2 and TRBJ2-7, with unresolved D. CDR1 and CDR2 (germline): SGHAT, FQNNGV. V dropped 4 bases and J dropped 4 bases, with 5 bases sitting between them. CDR3 length equals 11 residues. Here the CDR3 DNA reads TGTGCCAGCAGCTGGGCTTACGAGCAGTACTTC. This encodes CASSWAYEQYF.

V usage is TRBV7-6 and J usage is TRBJ2-3; D is unresolved. The CDR3 covers 14 residues. Germline V gives CDR1 SGHVS, CDR2 FNYEAQ. V shed 1 base and J shed 6 bases, with 11 bases lying between them. For the CDR3, the DNA is TGTGCCAGCAGCTTAGTGGAGAACCCGGATACGCAGTATTTT. Protein product: CASSLVENPDTQYF.

This chain uses TRBV7-9 with TRBJ2-2; 10 positions match TRBD2. Per the germline V gene, CDR1 is SEHNR and CDR2 is FQNEAQ (reference sequence). Losses at the gene ends were 5 bases for V and 5 bases for J; bases not matched to a gene: 17. The CDR3 runs 19 residues. In DNA, the CDR3 is TGTGCCAGCAGCCATTACCTAAGCGGGAGGGCGGAACGGACCGGGGAGCTGTTTTTT. The encoded protein is CASSHYLSGRAERTGELFF.

The rearrangement uses TRBV9 and TRBJ2-5; perhaps TRBD1 as D (5 bases). The CDR3 totals 15 residues. V gave up 4 bases and J gave up 3 bases, with 16 bases separating them. Germline CDR1 is SGDLS and CDR2 is YYNGEE. The CDR3, as DNA: TGTGCCAGCAGCCCCGGAAGGGCAGGGAAAGAGACCCAGTACTTC. Protein sequence: CASSPGRAGKETQYF.

V is TRBV9 and J is TRBJ1-2; 9 positions match TRBD1. The V segment lost 3 bases and the J segment 6 bases; nucleotides outside the gene matches: 6. Germline values: CDR1 SGDLS, CDR2 YYNGEE. CDR3 length: 14 amino acids. The CDR3 sequence is CASSAEQGADGYTF. In DNA form, the CDR3 reads TGTGCCAGCAGCGCTGAACAGGGGGCCGATGGCTACACCTTC.

The V and J genes are TRBV5-4 and TRBJ2-7; D may be TRBD1 or TRBD2 (7 bases each). Germline V CDR1 and CDR2: SGHNT, YYREEE (reference sequence). There are 16 residues in the CDR3. Trimming left V 4 bases short and J 2 bases short, with 19 bases between. The CDR3 here is CASSPRGGSSPYEQYF. DNA for the CDR3: TGTGCCAGCAGCCCCAGGGGGGGGTCCTCCCCCTACGAGCAGTACTTC. The whole variable domain, remainder taken from reference TRBV5-4 and TRBJ2-7, is ETGVTQSPTHLIKTRGQQVTLRCSSQSGHNTVSWYQQALGQGPQFIFQYYREEENGRGNFPPRFSGLQFPNYSSELNVNALELDDSALYLCASSPRGGSSPYEQYFGPGTRLTVT.

This chain uses TRBV27 with TRBJ2-5; D remains unclear. With 5 bases removed from V and 1 base from J, the gap between germline ends came to 11 bases. This CDR3 contains 14 residues. The germline CDR1 and CDR2 sequences are MNHEY and SMNVEV (reference sequence). The CDR3 sequence: CASSPVPSQETQYF. The CDR3 nucleotides read TGTGCCAGCAGTCCCGTTCCCAGCCAAGAGACCCAGTACTTC.

CDR3 in amino acids: CASSLWEYNEQFF. The DNA for the CDR3 is TGCGCCAGCAGCCTCTGGGAATACAATGAGCAGTTCTTC. V usage is TRBV5-1 and J usage is TRBJ2-1; D is unresolved. V was trimmed by 4 bases and J by 4 bases, leaving 9 bases between them. The CDR3 totals 13 residues. CDR1 SGHRS and CDR2 YFSETQ come from the germline V gene.

The V and J genes are TRBV5-4 and TRBJ2-3; D perhaps matches TRBD2 (5 bases). Trimming removed 2 bases at V and 2 bases at J, with 12 bases between. This CDR3 region has 15 residues. CDR1 and CDR2 from the germline V gene are SGHNT and YYREEE (reference sequence). The CDR3 sequence is CASSFSSFTTDTQYF. CDR3 DNA sequence: TGTGCCAGCAGCTTTTCTAGCTTTACCACAGATACGCAGTATTTT.

This chain connects TRBV9 to TRBJ2-1; 13 nucleotides match TRBD2. Losses at the gene ends were 4 bases for V and 4 bases for J; bases not matched to a gene: 8. The CDR3 loop spans 17 amino acids. Germline CDR1 is SGDLS and CDR2 is YYNGEE. CDR3 in amino acids: CASSPSRGLAGYNEQFF. The CDR3 DNA follows: TGTGCCAGCAGCCCCAGCAGGGGACTAGCGGGGTACAATGAGCAGTTCTTC.

This chain links TRBV6-5 with TRBJ1-2; D uncertain. There are 14 residues in the CDR3. Germline loops: CDR1 MNHEY, CDR2 SVGAGI. Trimming pared 4 bases from V and 6 bases from J, leaving 15 bases between. The CDR3 is CASSSLRTVDGYTF. The CDR3 DNA follows: TGTGCCAGCAGTTCTTTAAGGACGGTTGATGGCTACACCTTC.

This clone appeared once. The DNA for the CDR3 is TGTGCCAGCAGCCTACAGGGGGCAGATACGCAGTATTTT. Protein product: CASSLQGADTQYF. This chain connects TRBV11-2 to TRBJ2-3, with 8 bases lining up with TRBD1. J gave up 4 bases and V 5 bases, and 2 bases lay outside the gene matches. Germline loops: CDR1 SGHAT, CDR2 FQNNGV. The CDR3 runs 13 residues.

The V gene is TRBV13, the J gene TRBJ1-2; TRBD1 agrees at 8 bases. The ends lost 5 bases at V and 4 bases at J; junction bases unmatched: 9. This CDR3 is 15 amino acids long. CDR1 and CDR2 from the germline V gene are PRHDT and FYEKMQ (reference sequence). CDR3 nucleotides: TGTGCCAGCAGCATACCGACAGGGGCGACCTATGGCTACACCTTC. Protein sequence: CASSIPTGATYGYTF.